Below, 5 T cell receptor beta chains from the same sample are listed, as sequenced in a study of cytomegalovirus exposure and HLA in healthy donors. 13 Jbeta primers and 60 Vbeta primers were used for the PCR. TCRdb's copy holds only in-frame clones and misses some; the assay was immunoSEQ multiplex PCR. Counted here are 100,000 to 150,000 clones, around 80% occurring once; the ten biggest clones make up 2% to 3%. Sequenced: PBMCs. The receptors derive from a man aged 50 or older in good health and CMV-seronegative.

The gene calls are TRBV5-1 and TRBJ2-3; 7 positions agree with TRBD2. There are 17 residues in the CDR3. V lost 0 bases to trimming and J lost 4 bases; unmatched junction nucleotides: 11. Germline lookup yields CDR1 SGHRS and CDR2 YFSETQ. The CDR3 DNA reads TGCGCCAGCAGCTTGGGAGCCAATCGACTAGCAGCAGATACGCAGTATTTT. It translates to CASSLGANRLAADTQYF.

The rearrangement links TRBV6-1 to TRBJ1-2; unclear D gene. This CDR3 spans 13 amino acids. V was clipped by 3 bases and J by 7 bases, with 12 bases between them. Per the germline V gene, CDR1 is MNHNS and CDR2 is SASEGT. The CDR3 loop reads CASSEHGRSGYTF. The CDR3 nucleotides read TGTGCCAGCAGTGAGCACGGGAGGAGTGGCTACACCTTC.

This rearrangement joins TRBV15 to TRBJ2-5; TRBD2 aligns across 9 bases. The CDR3 extends over 15 amino acids. The V gene end was trimmed by 5 bases and the J gene end by 5 bases; junction bases not matched to a gene: 9. Germline V gene sequence: CDR1 LNHNV, CDR2 YYDKDF (reference sequence). The CDR3 here is CATSGRGGARETQYF. Written as DNA, the CDR3 is TGTGCCACCAGCGGTCGCGGGGGGGCCAGGGAGACCCAGTACTTC.

CDR3 DNA: TGTGCCAGCAGCTTGGGGGGAGGGCAGCCTTCAAACATTCAGTACTTC. This encodes CASSLGGGQPSNIQYF. The chain combines TRBV5-4 with TRBJ2-4, with 7 bases aligning to TRBD2. The junction had 9 bases not matched to a gene; V was cut back by 0 bases and J by 6 bases. This CDR3 has 16 residues. CDR1 SGHNT and CDR2 YYREEE come from the germline V gene (reference sequence).

The chain employs TRBV2 and TRBJ1-5; 12 nucleotides line up with TRBD1. CDR1 and CDR2 from the germline V gene are SNHLY and FYNNEI. The CDR3 is made up of 16 amino acids. V trimming: 6 bases; J trimming: 6 bases; junction bases outside the gene matches: 9. The CDR3 region has the DNA TGTGCCAGCAGGACCTTGGGACAGGGGGCAGGTCAGCCCCAGCATTTT. As protein: CASRTLGQGAGQPQHF.